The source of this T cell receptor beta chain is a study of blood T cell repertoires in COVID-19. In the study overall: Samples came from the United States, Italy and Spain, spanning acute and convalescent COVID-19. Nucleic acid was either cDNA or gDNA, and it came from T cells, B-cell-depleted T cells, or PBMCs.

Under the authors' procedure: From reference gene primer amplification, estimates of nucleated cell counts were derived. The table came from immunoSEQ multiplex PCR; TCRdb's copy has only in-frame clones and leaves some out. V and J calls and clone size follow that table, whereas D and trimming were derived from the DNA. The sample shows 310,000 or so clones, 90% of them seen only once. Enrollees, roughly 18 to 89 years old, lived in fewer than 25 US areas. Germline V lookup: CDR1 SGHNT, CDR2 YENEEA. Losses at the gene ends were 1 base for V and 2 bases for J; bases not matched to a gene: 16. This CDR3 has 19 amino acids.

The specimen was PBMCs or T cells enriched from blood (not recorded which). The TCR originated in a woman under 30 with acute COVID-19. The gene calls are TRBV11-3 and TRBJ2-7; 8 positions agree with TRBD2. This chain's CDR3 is CASSLAHRSSGSNPYEQYF. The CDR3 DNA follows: TGTGCCAGCAGCTTAGCCCACCGGTCTAGCGGGTCGAACCCCTACGAGCAGTACTTC.